Listed below are T cell receptor beta chains from one sample, sequenced in a study of beta chain features in type 1 diabetes. Profiling relied on immunoSEQ multiplex PCR, and the TCRdb table lists in-frame clones only, not all of them. The sample has about 620,000 clones, 15% to 17% seen once. Source material: naive CD4+ T cells from blood. The receptors shown here come from a man younger than 35 in good health. Each CDR3 is given with its conserved first and last residue. Each record gives: D gene, V gene, J gene, clone size, CDR3 length, CDR3 protein, CDR3 DNA. D genes are given only for firm matches. Some rows have no size entry. The others give once, few or many, or a class for an expanded clone.

TRBD1	TRBV19	TRBJ1-2	few	13	CASRLQGAYGYTF	TGTGCCAGTAGACTACAGGGGGCCTATGGCTACACCTTC
TRBD2	TRBV6-5	TRBJ2-7	few	16	CASSSTLADRSYEQYF	TGTGCCAGCAGTTCCACCCTAGCGGACCGCTCCTACGAGCAGTACTTC
TRBD2	TRBV27	TRBJ2-7	NA	18	CASTPGPTSGGLSYEQYF	TGTGCCAGCACTCCCGGCCCAACTAGCGGGGGATTAAGCTACGAGCAGTACTTC
NA	TRBV29-1	TRBJ2-5	NA	13	CSGKGRLFRTQYF	TGCAGCGGTAAGGGACGGCTATTCCGGACCCAGTACTTC
NA	TRBV7-9	TRBJ1-1	NA	14	CASSLAPMNTEAFF	TGTGCCAGCAGCTTAGCCCCAATGAACACTGAAGCTTTCTTT
NA	TRBV20-1	TRBJ1-2	NA	10	CSAYRYGYTF	TGCAGTGCGTATCGGTATGGCTACACCTTC
NA	TRBV5-1	TRBJ2-7	few	12	CASSDSGYEQYF	TGCGCCAGCAGCGATTCAGGGTACGAGCAGTACTTC
TRBD1	TRBV11-3	TRBJ1-1	NA	12	CASSLTGSEAFF	TGTGCCAGCAGCTTGACAGGGAGTGAAGCTTTCTTT
TRBD1	TRBV18	TRBJ2-7	few	15	CASSPGQGAGYEQYF	TGTGCCAGCTCACCGGGACAGGGGGCAGGCTACGAGCAGTACTTC
NA	TRBV7-9	TRBJ2-7	NA	14	CASSLVGQGYEQYF	TGTGCCAGCAGCTTAGTTGGGCAGGGCTACGAGCAGTACTTC
TRBD2	TRBV10-3	TRBJ2-3	few	17	CATHLGPTSGRGDTQYF	TGTGCCACCCACCTTGGGCCGACTAGCGGGAGAGGGGATACGCAGTATTTT
NA	TRBV6-5	TRBJ2-5	NA	14	CASSRKTGRETQYF	TGTGCCAGCAGTAGAAAGACAGGGAGGGAGACCCAGTACTTC
NA	TRBV7-2	TRBJ1-3	few	16	CASSLGQRSSGNTIYF	TGTGCCAGCAGCTTAGGACAGCGGAGCTCTGGAAACACCATATATTTT
TRBD2	TRBV5-1	TRBJ2-1	few	18	CASGGVPGASGGHNEQFF	TGCGCCAGCGGAGGCGTCCCCGGGGCTAGCGGGGGTCACAATGAGCAGTTCTTC
NA	TRBV6-5	TRBJ2-7	NA	14	CASTRDRPPYEQYF	TGTGCCAGCACCCGCGACAGGCCCCCCTACGAGCAGTACTTC
NA	TRBV19	TRBJ2-5	NA	13	CASNGTIQETQYF	TGTGCCAGTAATGGCACAATCCAAGAGACCCAGTACTTC
NA	TRBV7-9	TRBJ1-1	few	13	CASSLDRNTEAFF	TGTGCCAGCAGCCTGGACAGGAACACTGAAGCTTTCTTT
NA	TRBV14	TRBJ1-6	few	15	CASSQVAVNNSPLHF	TGTGCCAGCAGCCAAGTGGCCGTAAATAATTCACCCCTCCACTTT
NA	TRBV10-3	TRBJ1-1	few	13	CAISETGTTGAFF	TGTGCCATCAGTGAGACAGGGACCACCGGAGCTTTCTTT
NA	TRBV4-2	TRBJ1-4	NA	16	CASSRLMGATNEKLFF	TGTGCCAGCAGCCGGCTGATGGGAGCAACTAATGAAAAACTGTTTTTT
NA	TRBV7-2	TRBJ1-3	NA	12	CASSFLRNTIYF	TGTGCCAGCAGCTTTCTTCGAAACACCATATATTTT
TRBD2	TRBV10-3	TRBJ2-3	NA	16	CAISERDSGRGDTQYF	TGTGCCATCAGTGAGAGGGATAGCGGGAGAGGAGATACGCAGTATTTT
NA	TRBV11-2	TRBJ2-3	NA	13	CASSFSVPDTQYF	TGTGCCAGCAGCTTTTCGGTTCCAGATACGCAGTATTTT
NA	TRBV5-1	TRBJ2-5	NA	15	CASSLGASEQETQYF	TGCGCCAGCAGCTTGGGGGCCTCAGAACAAGAGACCCAGTACTTC
NA	TRBV10-3	TRBJ1-2	NA	18	CAISESQVLRQLYYGYTF	TGTGCCATCAGTGAATCTCAGGTTCTTAGACAGCTATACTATGGCTACACCTTC
TRBD1	TRBV7-9	TRBJ1-2	few	15	CASSPQTGSAYGYTF	TGTGCCAGCAGCCCACAGACAGGGAGCGCCTATGGCTACACCTTC
NA	TRBV20-1	TRBJ2-2	few	11	CSAPAPGELFF	TGCAGTGCTCCTGCTCCCGGGGAGCTGTTTTTT
NA	TRBV2	TRBJ1-5	few	13	CASRGDSNQPQHF	TGTGCCAGCAGAGGGGATAGCAATCAGCCCCAGCATTTT
NA	TRBV9	TRBJ1-4	few	15	CASSRQVSYNEKLFF	TGTGCCAGCAGTCGACAGGTTTCTTATAATGAAAAACTGTTTTTT
TRBD2	TRBV5-1	TRBJ2-1	NA	15	CASSLAAGGGNEQFF	TGCGCCAGCAGCTTGGCTGCGGGAGGGGGCAATGAGCAGTTCTTC
TRBD2	TRBV7-2	TRBJ2-7	few	13	CASREAGGYEQYF	TGTGCCAGCAGAGAGGCGGGAGGGTACGAGCAGTACTTC
NA	TRBV4-2	TRBJ1-2	few	16	CASSQASLRVSSGYTF	TGTGCCAGCAGCCAAGCCTCCTTAAGGGTTTCTAGCGGCTACACCTTC
NA	TRBV7-2	TRBJ1-2	NA	13	CASSPAGTGGYTF	TGTGCCAGCAGCCCAGCAGGAACGGGCGGCTACACCTTC
NA	TRBV18	TRBJ2-7	NA	13	CASSPMALDEQYF	TGTGCCAGCTCACCAATGGCGCTGGACGAGCAGTACTTC
TRBD1	TRBV7-3	TRBJ1-5	NA	15	CASSLNGQGHQPQHF	TGTGCCAGCAGCTTAAATGGACAGGGTCATCAGCCCCAGCATTTT
TRBD1	TRBV9	TRBJ1-1	few	15	CASSVGTGESTEAFF	TGTGCCAGCAGCGTAGGGACAGGGGAGAGTACTGAAGCTTTCTTT
TRBD2	TRBV9	TRBJ2-1	NA	16	CASSAMSGSPPGEQFF	TGTGCCAGCAGCGCGATGAGCGGGAGCCCCCCCGGGGAGCAGTTCTTC
NA	TRBV5-6	TRBJ2-7	NA	13	CASSSGFPYEQYF	TGTGCCAGCAGCTCGGGTTTTCCCTACGAGCAGTACTTC
TRBD1	TRBV7-2	TRBJ2-5	few	14	CASSPTGFQETQYF	TGTGCCAGCAGTCCGACAGGGTTCCAAGAGACCCAGTACTTC
TRBD1	TRBV7-2	TRBJ2-7	few	15	CASSFITGGSYEQYF	TGTGCCAGCAGCTTTATCACAGGGGGCTCCTACGAGCAGTACTTC
NA	TRBV5-1	TRBJ2-7	NA	14	CASSLFADPYEQYF	TGCGCCAGCAGCTTGTTTGCCGACCCCTACGAGCAGTACTTC
NA	TRBV7-9	TRBJ1-2	few	16	CASSLLGPAAFYGYTF	TGTGCCAGCAGCTTACTAGGACCGGCGGCGTTCTATGGCTACACCTTC
NA	TRBV28	TRBJ2-3	NA	15	CASRRSGYSTDTQYF	TGTGCCAGCAGAAGAAGCGGGTATAGCACAGATACGCAGTATTTT
TRBD1	TRBV5-1	TRBJ2-7	NA	14	CASSSDRVAYEQYF	TGCGCCAGCAGCTCGGACAGGGTGGCCTACGAGCAGTACTTC
NA	TRBV4-2	TRBJ2-7	NA	13	CASSQDGGGEQYF	TGTGCCAGCAGCCAAGATGGAGGGGGCGAGCAGTACTTC
NA	TRBV7-6	TRBJ2-4	NA	13	CASSRSRKNIQYF	TGTGCCAGCAGCCGTAGCCGGAAAAACATTCAGTACTTC
NA	TRBV7-3	TRBJ2-3	few	14	CASSSGTSTDTQYF	TGTGCCAGCAGCTCGGGAACAAGCACAGATACGCAGTATTTT
TRBD1	TRBV19	TRBJ2-7	few	14	CATKAGQGAGEQYF	TGTGCCACCAAGGCGGGACAGGGGGCGGGTGAGCAGTACTTC
NA	TRBV25-1	TRBJ1-5	few	15	CASSAVGSSNQPQHF	TGTGCCAGCAGTGCCGTGGGGTCTAGCAATCAGCCCCAGCATTTT
NA	TRBV6-6	TRBJ2-5	NA	14	CASSRRDFQETQYF	TGTGCCAGCAGTCGGCGGGACTTCCAAGAGACCCAGTACTTC
NA	TRBV11-2	TRBJ2-1	few	15	CASSPRVGSESEQFF	TGTGCCAGCAGCCCTAGGGTAGGTTCAGAAAGTGAGCAGTTCTTC
NA	TRBV7-9	TRBJ1-3	NA	15	CASSLSGRSGNTIYF	TGTGCCAGCAGCTTATCAGGTCGCTCTGGAAACACCATATATTTT
NA	TRBV9	TRBJ2-5	NA	16	CASSVSGVAGQETQYF	TGTGCCAGCAGCGTTTCTGGGGTTGCAGGCCAAGAGACCCAGTACTTC
NA	TRBV4-1	TRBJ2-7	few	17	CASSQVRLAVGAYEQYF	TGCGCCAGCAGCCAAGTTCGGCTAGCTGTTGGGGCCTACGAGCAGTACTTC
NA	TRBV28	TRBJ1-2	few	16	CASSQRGPQGFYGYTF	TGTGCCAGCAGTCAGCGCGGGCCCCAAGGATTCTATGGCTACACCTTC
TRBD2	TRBV14	TRBJ2-1	few	16	CASSVPGLAGTRKQFF	TGTGCCAGCAGCGTTCCGGGACTAGCGGGGACACGGAAGCAGTTCTTC
TRBD2	TRBV6-5	TRBJ2-7	NA	11	CASSSGGGWYF	TGTGCCAGCAGCTCCGGGGGAGGGTGGTACTTC
NA	TRBV9	TRBJ2-1	NA	15	CASSVGPGPGVEQFF	TGTGCCAGCAGCGTAGGCCCCGGGCCAGGTGTTGAGCAGTTCTTC
NA	TRBV7-2	TRBJ1-2	NA	15	CASSLVFILNYGYTF	TGTGCCAGCAGCTTAGTTTTCATTTTAAACTATGGCTACACCTTC